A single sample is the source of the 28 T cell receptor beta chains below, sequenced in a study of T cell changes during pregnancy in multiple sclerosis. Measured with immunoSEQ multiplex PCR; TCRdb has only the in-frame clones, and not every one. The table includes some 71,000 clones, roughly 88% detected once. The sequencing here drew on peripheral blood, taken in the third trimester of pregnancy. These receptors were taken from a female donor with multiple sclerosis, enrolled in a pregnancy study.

CDR3 sequence reads: CASSQESSKTRGYNEQFF. The CDR3 nucleotides are TGTGCCAGCAGCCAAGAGTCCAGTAAGACTAGAGGCTACAATGAGCAGTTCTTC. The gene calls are TRBV14 and TRBJ2-1, with a tentative D call TRBD2 (6 bases). CDR3 length equals 18 residues. Germline V gene data show CDR1 as SGHDN and CDR2 as FVKESK. Trimming removed 0 bases at V and 3 bases at J, with 18 bases between.

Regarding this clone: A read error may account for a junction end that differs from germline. The chain's CDR3 is CASSAYDEQFF. CDR3 in DNA: TGTGCCAGCAGCGCCTACGATGAGCAGTTCTTC. The chain carries TRBV5-6 and TRBJ2-1, with D unclear. Per germline, CDR1 SGHDT and CDR2 YYEEEE. This CDR3 comprises 11 residues. The full variable domain, with the rest looked up from reference TRBV5-6 and TRBJ2-1, is DAGVTQSPTHLIKTRGQQVTLRCSPKSGHDTVSWYQQALGQGPQFIFQYYEEEERQRGNFPDRFSGHQFPNYSSELNVNALLLGDSALYLCASSAYDEQFFGPGTRLTVL.

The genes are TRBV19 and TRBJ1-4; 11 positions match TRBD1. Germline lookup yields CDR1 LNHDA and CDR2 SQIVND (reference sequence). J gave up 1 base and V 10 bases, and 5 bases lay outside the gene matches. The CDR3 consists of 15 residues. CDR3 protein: CATSDRGRTNEKLFF. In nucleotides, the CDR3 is TGTGCCACCTCGGACAGGGGGCGAACTAATGAAAAACTGTTTTTT.

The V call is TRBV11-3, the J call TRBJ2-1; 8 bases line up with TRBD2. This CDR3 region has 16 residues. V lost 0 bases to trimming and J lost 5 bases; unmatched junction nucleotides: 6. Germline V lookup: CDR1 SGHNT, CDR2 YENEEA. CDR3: CASSLDGRGGHNEQFF. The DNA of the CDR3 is TGTGCCAGCAGCTTAGATGGACGGGGGGGCCACAATGAGCAGTTCTTC.

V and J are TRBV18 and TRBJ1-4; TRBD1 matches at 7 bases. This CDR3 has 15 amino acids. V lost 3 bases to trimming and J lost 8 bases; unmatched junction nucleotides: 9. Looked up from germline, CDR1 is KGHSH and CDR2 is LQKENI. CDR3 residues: CASSPVTGVGEKLFF. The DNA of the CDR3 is TGTGCCAGCTCACCCGTTACAGGGGTGGGGGAAAAACTGTTTTTT.

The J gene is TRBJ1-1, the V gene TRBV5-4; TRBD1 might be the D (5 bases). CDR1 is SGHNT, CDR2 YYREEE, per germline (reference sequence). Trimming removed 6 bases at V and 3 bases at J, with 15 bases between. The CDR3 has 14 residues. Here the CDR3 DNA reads TGTGCCAGCACCCGGGGGGGGGAGGACACTGAAGCTTTCTTT. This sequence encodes CASTRGGEDTEAFF.

The CDR3 loop is CAGVQRGGPYNEQFF. CDR3 DNA sequence: TGTGCCGGAGTACAGCGGGGGGGCCCCTACAATGAGCAGTTCTTC. J is TRBJ2-1 and V is TRBV7-9, with 10 bases identical to TRBD2. Germline CDR1 and CDR2: SEHNR and FQNEAQ (reference sequence). This CDR3 contains 15 residues. V trimming: 11 bases; J trimming: 2 bases; junction bases outside the gene matches: 9.

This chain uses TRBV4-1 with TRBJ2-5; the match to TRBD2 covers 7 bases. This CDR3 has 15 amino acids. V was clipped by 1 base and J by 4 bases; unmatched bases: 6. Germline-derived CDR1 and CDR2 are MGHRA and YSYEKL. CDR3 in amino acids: CASSQGGGRGETQYF. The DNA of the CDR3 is TGCGCCAGCAGCCAAGGGGGGGGGAGGGGAGAGACCCAGTACTTC.

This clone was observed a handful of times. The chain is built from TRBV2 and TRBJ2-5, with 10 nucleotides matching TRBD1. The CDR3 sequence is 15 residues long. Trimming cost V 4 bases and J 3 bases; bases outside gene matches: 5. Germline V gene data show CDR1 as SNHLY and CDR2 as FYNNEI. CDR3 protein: CASSGSTGGKETQYF. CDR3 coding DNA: TGTGCCAGCAGTGGGTCGACAGGGGGCAAAGAGACCCAGTACTTC.

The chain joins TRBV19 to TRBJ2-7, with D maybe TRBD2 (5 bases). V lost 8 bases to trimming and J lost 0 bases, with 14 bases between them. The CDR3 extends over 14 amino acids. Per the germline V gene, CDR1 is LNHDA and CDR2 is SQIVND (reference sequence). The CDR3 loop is CASALGGSSYEQYF. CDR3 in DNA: TGTGCCAGTGCCCTCGGAGGCAGCTCCTACGAGCAGTACTTC.

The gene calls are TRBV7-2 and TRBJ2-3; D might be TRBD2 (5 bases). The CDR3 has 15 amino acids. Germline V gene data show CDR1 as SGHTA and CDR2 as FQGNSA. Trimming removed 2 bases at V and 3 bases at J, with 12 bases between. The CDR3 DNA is TGTGCCAGCAGCTTAAGGCGGGTGGAGACAGATACGCAGTATTTT. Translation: CASSLRRVETDTQYF.

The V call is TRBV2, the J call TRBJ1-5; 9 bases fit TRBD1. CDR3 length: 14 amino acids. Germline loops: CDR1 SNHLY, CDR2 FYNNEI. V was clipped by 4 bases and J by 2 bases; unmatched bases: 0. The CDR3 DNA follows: TGTGCCAGCAGTGGGACAGGGGGCAATCAGCCCCAGCATTTT. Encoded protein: CASSGTGGNQPQHF.

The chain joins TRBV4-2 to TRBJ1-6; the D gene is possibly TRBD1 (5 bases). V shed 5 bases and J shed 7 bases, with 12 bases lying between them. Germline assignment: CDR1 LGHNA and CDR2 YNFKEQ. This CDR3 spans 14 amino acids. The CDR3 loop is CASSGGTANSPLHF. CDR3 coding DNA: TGTGCCAGCAGCGGCGGGACCGCGAATTCACCCCTCCACTTT.

The CDR3, as DNA: TGTGCCAGCAGTTTATCCCCTAGTTACTACAATGAGCAGTTCTTC. Translating it yields CASSLSPSYYNEQFF. The V and J genes are TRBV27 and TRBJ2-1, with D unresolved. This CDR3 is 15 amino acids long. Germline CDR1 and CDR2: MNHEY and SMNVEV (reference sequence). Trimming took 0 bases from V and 3 from J, leaving 9 bases between them.

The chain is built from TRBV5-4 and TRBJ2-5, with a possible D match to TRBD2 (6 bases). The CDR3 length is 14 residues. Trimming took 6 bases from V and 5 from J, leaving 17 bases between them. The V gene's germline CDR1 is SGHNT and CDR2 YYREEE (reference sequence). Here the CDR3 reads CASTLGGSGETQYF. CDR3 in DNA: TGTGCCAGCACCCTGGGGGGTTCAGGGGAGACCCAGTACTTC.

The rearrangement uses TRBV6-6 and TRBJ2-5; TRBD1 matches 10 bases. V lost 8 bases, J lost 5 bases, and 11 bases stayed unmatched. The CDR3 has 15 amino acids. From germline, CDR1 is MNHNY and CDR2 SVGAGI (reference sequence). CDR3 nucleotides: TGTGCCAGCTCCCGCGGGACAGGGGTTGTTGAGACCCAGTACTTC. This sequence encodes CASSRGTGVVETQYF.

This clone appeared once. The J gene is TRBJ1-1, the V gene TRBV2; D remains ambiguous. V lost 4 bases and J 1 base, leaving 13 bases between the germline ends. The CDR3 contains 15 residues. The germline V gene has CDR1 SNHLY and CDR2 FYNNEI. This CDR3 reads CASSAPDGKNTEAFF. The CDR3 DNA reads TGTGCCAGCAGTGCACCGGACGGGAAGAACACTGAAGCTTTCTTT.

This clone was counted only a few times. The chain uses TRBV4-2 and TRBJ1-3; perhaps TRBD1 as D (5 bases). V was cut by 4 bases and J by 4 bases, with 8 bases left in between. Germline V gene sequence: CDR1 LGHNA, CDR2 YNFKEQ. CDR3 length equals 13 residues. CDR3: CASSRDRGNTIYF. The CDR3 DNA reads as TGTGCCAGCAGCCGCGACAGAGGAAACACCATATATTTT.

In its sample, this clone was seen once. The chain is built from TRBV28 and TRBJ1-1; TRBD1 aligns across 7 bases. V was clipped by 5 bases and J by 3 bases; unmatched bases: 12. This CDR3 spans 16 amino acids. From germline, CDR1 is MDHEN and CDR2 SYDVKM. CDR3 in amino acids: CASSPRQGDVHTEAFF. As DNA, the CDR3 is TGTGCCAGCAGTCCCCGGCAGGGGGACGTTCACACTGAAGCTTTCTTT.

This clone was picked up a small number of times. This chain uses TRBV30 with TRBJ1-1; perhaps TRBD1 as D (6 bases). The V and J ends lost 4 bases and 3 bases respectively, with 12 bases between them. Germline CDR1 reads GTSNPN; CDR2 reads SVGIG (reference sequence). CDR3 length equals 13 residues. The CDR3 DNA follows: TGTGCCTGGACCTTGGACAGCGACACTGAAGCTTTCTTT. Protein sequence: CAWTLDSDTEAFF.

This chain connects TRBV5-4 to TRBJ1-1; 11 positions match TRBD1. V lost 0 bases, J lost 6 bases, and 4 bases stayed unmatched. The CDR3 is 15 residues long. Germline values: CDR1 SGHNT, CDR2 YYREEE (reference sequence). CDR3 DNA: TGTGCCAGCAGCTTGGGCGGACAGGGGGCACCTGAAGCTTTCTTT. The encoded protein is CASSLGGQGAPEAFF.

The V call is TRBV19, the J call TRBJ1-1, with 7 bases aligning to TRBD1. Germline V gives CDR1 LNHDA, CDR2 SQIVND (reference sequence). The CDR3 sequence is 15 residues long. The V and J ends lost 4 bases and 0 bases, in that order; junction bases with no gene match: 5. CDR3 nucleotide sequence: TGTGCCAGTAGTAGGCTAGACAGGGTGAACACTGAAGCTTTCTTT. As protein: CASSRLDRVNTEAFF.

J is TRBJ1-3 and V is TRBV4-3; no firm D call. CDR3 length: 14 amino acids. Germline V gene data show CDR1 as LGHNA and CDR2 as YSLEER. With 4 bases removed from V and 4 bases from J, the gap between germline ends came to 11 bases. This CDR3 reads CASSREGSGNTIYF. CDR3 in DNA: TGCGCCAGCAGCCGCGAGGGCAGCGGAAACACCATATATTTT.

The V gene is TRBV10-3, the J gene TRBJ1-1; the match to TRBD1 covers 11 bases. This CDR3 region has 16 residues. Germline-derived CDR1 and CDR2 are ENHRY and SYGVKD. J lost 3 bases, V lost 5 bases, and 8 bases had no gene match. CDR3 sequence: CAISSTGTGGYTEAFF. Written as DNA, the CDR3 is TGTGCCATCAGTTCGACCGGGACAGGGGGATACACTGAAGCTTTCTTT.

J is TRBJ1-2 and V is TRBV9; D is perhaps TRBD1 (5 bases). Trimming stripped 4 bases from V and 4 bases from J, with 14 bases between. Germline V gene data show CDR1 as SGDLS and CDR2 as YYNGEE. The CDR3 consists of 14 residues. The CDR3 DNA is TGTGCCAGCAGCCCCGAAGGGGCACCCTATGGCTACACCTTC. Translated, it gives CASSPEGAPYGYTF.

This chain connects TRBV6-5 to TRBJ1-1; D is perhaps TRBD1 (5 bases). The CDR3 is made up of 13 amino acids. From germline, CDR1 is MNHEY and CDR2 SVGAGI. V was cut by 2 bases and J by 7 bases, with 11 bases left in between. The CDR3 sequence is CASSYVSGGEAFF. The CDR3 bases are TGTGCCAGCAGTTACGTTTCGGGGGGTGAAGCTTTCTTT.

The CDR3 spells CASSQNSRGHEQFF. The CDR3 DNA sequence: TGTGCCAGCAGTCAAAACTCCAGGGGCCATGAGCAGTTCTTC. The J gene is TRBJ2-1, the V gene TRBV7-2; perhaps TRBD1 as D (6 bases). The CDR3 runs 14 residues. From germline, CDR1 is SGHTA and CDR2 FQGNSA. The ends were cut back, 6 bases at V and 8 bases at J, with 17 bases in the middle.

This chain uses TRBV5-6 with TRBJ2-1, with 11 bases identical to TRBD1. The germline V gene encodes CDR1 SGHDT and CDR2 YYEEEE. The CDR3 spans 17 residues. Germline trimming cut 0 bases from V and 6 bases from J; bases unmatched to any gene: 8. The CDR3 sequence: CASSLAGGTGGSNEQFF. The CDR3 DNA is TGTGCCAGCAGCTTGGCTGGGGGGACAGGGGGGTCCAATGAGCAGTTCTTC. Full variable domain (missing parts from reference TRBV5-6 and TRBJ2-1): DAGVTQSPTHLIKTRGQQVTLRCSPKSGHDTVSWYQQALGQGPQFIFQYYEEEERQRGNFPDRFSGHQFPNYSSELNVNALLLGDSALYLCASSLAGGTGGSNEQFFGPGTRLTVL.